This T cell receptor (beta chain) originates from a study of neurological immune-mediated disorders. This clonotype was recorded at least ten times. The germline V gene has CDR1 SGHDT and CDR2 YYEEEE. The V segment lost 1 base and the J segment 7 bases; nucleotides outside the gene matches: 2. The CDR3 consists of 15 residues. Over 170 million TCR-beta sequences from 15-18 subjects came out of each sequencing run. TCRdb independently ran MiXCR on the 5' RACE reads; one entry per CDR3 protein. The sample has fewer than 80,000 distinct CDR3 sequences, 4% to 5.5% seen once. The gene calls are TRBV5-6 and TRBJ2-1; 13 bases line up with TRBD2. The receptor was derived from a woman in her 50s with multiple sclerosis. The source material was PBMCs. CDR3: CASSLTSGGANEQFF. The CDR3 nucleotides read TGTGCCAGCAGCTTGACTAGCGGGGGGGCAAATGAGCAGTTCTTC.